This TCR beta chain was captured by sequencing in a study of response to subunit inactivated influenza vaccine (dated by TCRdb to between 2018 and 2020). About the full investigation: To follow how T cells responded to a trivalent subunit inactivated influenza vaccine, the researchers relied on deep quantitative profiling of the T cell receptor repertoire.

Results and caveats for the whole study, not just this receptor: It was suggested by the authors that each seasonal influenza vaccination may recruit only a limited number of new T cells.

Libraries came from RT-PCR. This sample was sequenced with an Illumina HiSeq 2500. TCRdb itself trimmed the public reads at Q25 with fastp, ran MiXCR and retained productive beta chains. Rows are combined by CDR3 protein, so each entry shows the most common genes and DNA. The sample contains 500,000 to 550,000 distinct CDR3 sequences, more than 7% of them found a single time. The top ten clones comprise roughly 14% of the sample. CDR1 and CDR2, per the germline V gene, are SGHRS and YFSETQ. CDR3 length: 16 amino acids, cysteine to phenylalanine. The CDR3 DNA has 48 bases and is translated from base 1. From V the trimming removes 0 bases and from J it removes 7 bases, while the gene matches leave 8 bases of the junction unaccounted for. This clonotype was seen more than once but under ten times. Its target antigen remains unknown. No clone much larger than this one lies a single base away; base qualities are absent.

This TCR came from a man between 50 and 75 years old who received an inactivated influenza vaccine. Donor details come from another sample of the same person, matched by shared clones. Sample: PBMCs from blood, taken roughly 24 months after vaccination. Rearrangement joined TRBV5-1 to TRBJ2-1; 9 bases in between match TRBD2. The CDR3 sequence is CASSLAPAGGLNEQFF. The sequence in DNA is TGCGCCAGCAGCTTGGCCCCGGCGGGGGGGCTGAATGAGCAGTTCTTC.